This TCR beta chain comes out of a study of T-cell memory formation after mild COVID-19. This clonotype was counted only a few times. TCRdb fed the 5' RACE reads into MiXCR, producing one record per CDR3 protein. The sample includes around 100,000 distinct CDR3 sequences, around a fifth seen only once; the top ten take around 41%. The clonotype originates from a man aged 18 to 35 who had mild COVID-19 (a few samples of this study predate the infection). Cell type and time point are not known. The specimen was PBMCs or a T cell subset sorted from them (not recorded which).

The CDR3 nucleotides are TGTGCCAGCACCTATCAGGACTCTGGAAACACCATATATTTT. It codes for CASTYQDSGNTIYF. This sequence joins TRBV6-6 and TRBJ1-3; D is unclear. V lost 7 bases to trimming and J lost 0 bases, with 10 bases between them. CDR1 and CDR2 from the germline V gene are MNHNY and SVGAGI (reference sequence). The CDR3 extends over 14 amino acids.